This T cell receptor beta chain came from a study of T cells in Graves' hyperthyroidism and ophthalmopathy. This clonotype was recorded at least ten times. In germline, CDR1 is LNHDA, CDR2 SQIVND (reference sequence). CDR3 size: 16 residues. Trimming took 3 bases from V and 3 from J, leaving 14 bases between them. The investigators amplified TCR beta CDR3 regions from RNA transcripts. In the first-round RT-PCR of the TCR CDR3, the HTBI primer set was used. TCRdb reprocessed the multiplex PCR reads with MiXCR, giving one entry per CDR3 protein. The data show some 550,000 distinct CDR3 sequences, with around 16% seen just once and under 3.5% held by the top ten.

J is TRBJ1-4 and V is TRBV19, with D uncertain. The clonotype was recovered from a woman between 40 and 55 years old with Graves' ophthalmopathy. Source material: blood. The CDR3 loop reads CASSIVRSHSNEKLFF. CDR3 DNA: TGTGCCAGTAGTATCGTCAGAAGCCACTCTAATGAAAAACTGTTTTTT.